Detailed here is one TCR beta chain. The data were taken from a study of shared clonotypes between healthy human individuals. V shed 5 bases and J shed 2 bases, with 16 bases lying between them. Germline CDR1 reads SGHTA; CDR2 reads FQGNSA. This CDR3 contains 15 residues. Measured with immunoSEQ multiplex PCR; TCRdb has only the in-frame clones, and not every one. The data hold some 680,000 clones, with about three quarters observed a single time. Both subsets, CD45RA+ naive and CD45RA-negative memory, were split from the CD4+ cells. Sequenced material: memory CD4+ T cells sorted from blood. Subset noted: CD45RA-negative fraction. This clonotype was sampled from a woman younger than 45 in good health. The chain is built from TRBV7-2 and TRBJ2-7; a possible D gene is TRBD1 (5 bases). The CDR3 is CASSQRAGRTYEQYF. In DNA, the CDR3 is TGTGCCAGCAGCCAACGGGCAGGGCGGACCTACGAGCAGTACTTC.